Listed below are T cell receptor beta chains from one sample, sequenced in a study of regulatory and conventional T cells in RAG deficiency. Here immunoSEQ multiplex PCR was the method, and the copy in TCRdb shows in-frame clones only, minus some. This table holds about 19,000 clones, 87% found once. The same specimen was also included in a second study, on regulatory T cells.

The sequencing input was Tregs sorted from blood. These receptors all come from a human donor in good health. The CDR3 runs from the conserved cysteine through the conserved F or W. The D gene is left open where the match is weak. Only some rows state a clone size, as once, few, many or a class for expanded clones.

clone size	V gene	D gene	J gene	CDR3 DNA	CDR3 protein
-	TRBV5-6	-	TRBJ1-2	TGTGCCAGCAGCTTGGACACCTATGGCTACACCTTC	CASSLDTYGYTF
-	TRBV5-1	-	TRBJ2-6	TGCGCCAGCAGCTTAGTTTGGGGCAAAGCTGGGGCCAACGTCCTGACTTTC	CASSLVWGKAGANVLTF
-	TRBV6-5	TRBD1	TRBJ1-2	TGTGCCAGCAGTTATGTGGGACAGAAGTATGGCTACACCTTC	CASSYVGQKYGYTF
few	TRBV5-1	-	TRBJ1-4	TGCGCCAGCAGCCGAGGATTTAATGAAAAACTGTTTTTT	CASSRGFNEKLFF
-	TRBV7-2	TRBD2	TRBJ2-3	TGTGCCAGCAGCCAGGCTAGCGGAAGCACAGATACGCAGTATTTT	CASSQASGSTDTQYF
-	TRBV5-1	-	TRBJ2-1	TGCGCCAGCAGCCCGCGGGACTCCTACAATGAGCAGTTCTTC	CASSPRDSYNEQFF
-	TRBV2	-	TRBJ1-3	TGTGCCAGCAGTGGGGGGCGACCGTTCTCTGGAAACACCATATATTTT	CASSGGRPFSGNTIYF
-	TRBV30	-	TRBJ1-6	TGTGCCTGGAACGGCGGCGGAAATTCACCCCTCCACTTT	CAWNGGGNSPLHF
-	TRBV30	-	TRBJ1-1	TGTGCCTGGAGTAGAGACCGCCCTTACGGGAACACTGAAGCTTTCTTT	CAWSRDRPYGNTEAFF
-	TRBV5-5	TRBD1	TRBJ1-1	TGTGCCAGCAGCAGTCCCGGGACAGGGGGCAGCGCTGAAGCTTTCTTT	CASSSPGTGGSAEAFF
-	TRBV5-1	-	TRBJ2-7	TGCGCCAGCAGCTTGGGGCAGGATGAGTACGAGCAGTACTTC	CASSLGQDEYEQYF
-	TRBV2	TRBD1	TRBJ2-7	TGTGCCAGCAGGGAATCGGGACAGAACTACGAGCAGTACTTC	CASRESGQNYEQYF
-	TRBV5-1	TRBD1	TRBJ1-1	TGCGCCAGCAGCTCGTCCCGGACAGGGGGCCTAAACACTGAAGCTTTCTTT	CASSSSRTGGLNTEAFF
-	TRBV19	-	TRBJ2-1	TGTGCCAGTAGTATGTCGGCAGGGGGGAAAAATGAGCAGTTCTTC	CASSMSAGGKNEQFF
-	TRBV11-2	-	TRBJ2-7	TGTGCCAGCAGCTTTATTACAGGTAGTAAGGGTAAATACGAGCAGTACTTC	CASSFITGSKGKYEQYF
-	TRBV5-1	TRBD2	TRBJ2-1	TGCGCCAGCCGGGGACTAGCGGGTTCTTACAATGAGCAGTTCTTC	CASRGLAGSYNEQFF
few	TRBV18	-	TRBJ1-5	TGTGCCAGCTCACCATTCGGTCAGGGCGCCCGGCCCCAGCATTTT	CASSPFGQGARPQHF
-	TRBV28	-	TRBJ1-5	TGTGCCAGCAGACTTATGAAGAGTCAGCCCCAGCATTTT	CASRLMKSQPQHF
-	TRBV6-1	TRBD1	TRBJ1-2	TGTGCCAGCAGTGAAAAAGGATTGGACAGGGTTCTTCAAAACTATGGCTACACCTTC	CASSEKGLDRVLQNYGYTF
once	TRBV27	TRBD2	TRBJ2-1	TGTGCCAGCAATAGGGGAGGGCCTGATGGTGAGCAGTTCTTC	CASNRGGPDGEQFF
-	TRBV6-1	-	TRBJ2-7	TGTGCCAGCACCAGGGCAGGGAACTACGAGCAGTACTTC	CASTRAGNYEQYF
few	TRBV19	TRBD1	TRBJ1-2	TGTGCCACCCAACGGGGACAGGGATATGGCTACACCTTC	CATQRGQGYGYTF
-	TRBV19	-	TRBJ1-2	TGTGCCAGTAGTAGGGCTTTAGGTCGCCCCTACTATGGCTACACCTTC	CASSRALGRPYYGYTF
-	TRBV6-1	-	TRBJ2-7	TGTGCCAGTAGGACAGGACTATACGAGCAGTACTTC	CASRTGLYEQYF
-	TRBV2	-	TRBJ1-1	TGTGCCAGCAGTGATGGGGAAGGCGCTGAAGCTTTCTTT	CASSDGEGAEAFF
-	TRBV27	-	TRBJ2-1	TGTGCCAGCAGTTTCAGGGTCCTCAATGAGCAGTTCTTC	CASSFRVLNEQFF
-	TRBV6-5	TRBD1	TRBJ2-1	TGTGCCAGCAACCGACAGGGAAAGGAGTTCTTC	CASNRQGKEFF
-	TRBV27	TRBD1	TRBJ2-7	TGTGCCAGCAGTTTTAGTACAGGGGCCGAGCAGTACTTC	CASSFSTGAEQYF
-	TRBV7-3	TRBD2	TRBJ2-7	TGTGCCAGCAGCTTAAGAGCGGGAGGATCCTACGAGCAGTACTTC	CASSLRAGGSYEQYF
-	TRBV5-1	TRBD1	TRBJ1-6	TGCGCCAGCAGCCGACAGGGGATGGGTTCACCCCTCCACTTT	CASSRQGMGSPLHF
-	TRBV19	-	TRBJ2-4	TGTGCCAGCAACAGGGACCGGGGCATTCAGTACTTC	CASNRDRGIQYF
-	TRBV28	-	TRBJ1-4	TGTGCCAGCAGTTCCCCGACAACTAATGAAAAACTGTTTTTT	CASSSPTTNEKLFF
-	TRBV2	TRBD1	TRBJ2-7	TGTGCCAGCAGCCAGTACGGGACAGGGGGCGGCGAGCAGTACTTC	CASSQYGTGGGEQYF
-	TRBV9	-	TRBJ2-7	TGTGCCAGCAGCGTCACCTTGGGGGGCGAGCAGTACTTC	CASSVTLGGEQYF
-	TRBV7-2	-	TRBJ1-4	TGTGCCAGCAGCTTAGGATTCGCAACTAATGAAAAACTGTTTTTT	CASSLGFATNEKLFF
-	TRBV7-6	TRBD2	TRBJ2-3	TGTGCCAGCAACTTAGCGGGGGGAGGCACAGATACGCAGTATTTT	CASNLAGGGTDTQYF
-	TRBV6-1	-	TRBJ1-4	TGTGCCAGCAGTGCACGGGGGGTACAAAGTGAAAAACTGTTTTTT	CASSARGVQSEKLFF
-	TRBV2	-	TRBJ1-2	TGTGCCAGCAGGAGGACCTATGGCTACACCTTC	CASRRTYGYTF
-	TRBV6-6	-	TRBJ2-2	TGTGCCAGCAGTTACTTGGGGTTGGGATACACCGGGGAGCTGTTTTTT	CASSYLGLGYTGELFF
-	TRBV7-9	-	TRBJ2-3	TGTGCCAGCAGAAAGAGGTCGGGTTACTACACAGATACGCAGTATTTT	CASRKRSGYYTDTQYF
-	TRBV6-1	-	TRBJ1-5	TGTGCCAGCAGTACCCCTAGTTCCGCGGGCCAGCCCCAGCATTTT	CASSTPSSAGQPQHF
-	TRBV11-1	TRBD1	TRBJ1-4	TGTGCCAGCAGCCCCGGACAGGGGGAAGAAAAACTGTTTTTT	CASSPGQGEEKLFF
-	TRBV2	-	TRBJ2-7	TGTGCCAGCAGTGGTAAGGCCCCCTACGAGCAGTACTTC	CASSGKAPYEQYF
-	TRBV6-1	-	TRBJ2-2	TGTGCCAGCAGTGAAAGAGCCAGGAACACCGGGGAGCTGTTTTTT	CASSERARNTGELFF
-	TRBV5-1	TRBD2	TRBJ2-3	TGCGCCAGCAGCTTGAGTGTGGCTAGCGGGAGTGGAGGCACAGATACGCAGTATTTT	CASSLSVASGSGGTDTQYF
-	TRBV28	-	TRBJ2-3	TGTGCCAGCAGTCCGCGGCCCGGGGGGCGGCAAGATACGCAGTATTTT	CASSPRPGGRQDTQYF
-	TRBV5-1	TRBD1	TRBJ1-1	TGCGCCAGCAGACAGGACAGGGACACTGAAGCTTTCTTT	CASRQDRDTEAFF
-	TRBV18	-	TRBJ1-1	TGTGCCAGCTCACCACCGACAGGCGCCACTGAAGCTTTCTTT	CASSPPTGATEAFF
-	TRBV29-1	-	TRBJ2-5	TGCAGCGTGGGCGGGACCGGGGAGACCCAGTACTTC	CSVGGTGETQYF
-	TRBV19	TRBD1	TRBJ1-5	TGTGCCAGTAGTACCCAACAGGGGGCGACGAGCCAGCCCCAGCATTTT	CASSTQQGATSQPQHF
-	TRBV6-6	-	TRBJ1-1	TGTGCCAGCAAGGTGGGCGACACTGAAGCTTTCTTT	CASKVGDTEAFF
-	TRBV7-7	-	TRBJ2-5	TGTGCTAGCAGCTTAGTTGCGGGGGCCCTCCAAGAGACCCAGTACTTC	CASSLVAGALQETQYF
few	TRBV7-1	TRBD1	TRBJ1-1	TGTGCCAGCAGCTTCCGGGACAGGGTCGCCCCTGAAGCTTTCTTT	CASSFRDRVAPEAFF
once	TRBV6-5	TRBD1	TRBJ2-7	TGTGCCAGCAGCCGGCTCCAGGGGGCCTACGAGCAGTACTTC	CASSRLQGAYEQYF
-	TRBV28	-	TRBJ2-5	TGTGCCAGCAGTTTGACGGGGGCAAGTGAGACCCAGTACTTC	CASSLTGASETQYF